This is a list of T cell receptor beta chains from one sample in a study of blood T cell repertoires in COVID-19. TCRdb's copy holds only in-frame clones and misses some; the assay was immunoSEQ multiplex PCR. The table includes 130,000 to 150,000 clones, around 85% detected once. Sequencing was performed on peripheral blood. The receptors shown here come from a woman over 75 with acute or convalescent COVID-19. The CDR3 runs from the conserved cysteine through the conserved F or W. Each record gives: D gene, V gene, J gene, clone size, CDR3 protein, CDR3 DNA. A D gene is named only where the DNA matches it firmly. Some rows mark clone size as missing; the rest say once, few, many or name a class of expanded clone.

d_gene: TRBD1; v_gene: TRBV19; j_gene: TRBJ1-6; abundance: NA; CDR3aa: CASSNGQAGGSPLHF; CDR3nt: TGTGCCAGTAGTAACGGACAGGCTGGGGGTTCACCCCTCCACTTT
d_gene: NA; v_gene: TRBV7-9; j_gene: TRBJ2-5; abundance: NA; CDR3aa: CASSSDTVGETQYF; CDR3nt: TGTGCCAGCAGCTCGGACACGGTCGGGGAGACCCAGTACTTC
d_gene: TRBD1; v_gene: TRBV18; j_gene: TRBJ2-2; abundance: once; CDR3aa: CASSPRDRITGELFF; CDR3nt: TGTGCCAGCTCACCCCGGGACAGGATAACCGGGGAGCTGTTTTTT
d_gene: NA; v_gene: TRBV6-5; j_gene: TRBJ1-4; abundance: NA; CDR3aa: CASSLSGGRGKKLFF; CDR3nt: TGTGCCAGCAGTCTCTCGGGCGGCCGGGGGAAAAAACTGTTTTTT
d_gene: NA; v_gene: TRBV5-3; j_gene: TRBJ1-5; abundance: NA; CDR3aa: CARSLAQRLESNQPQHF; CDR3nt: TGTGCCAGAAGCTTGGCCCAGCGCCTAGAAAGCAATCAGCCCCAGCATTTT
d_gene: NA; v_gene: TRBV27; j_gene: TRBJ1-1; abundance: NA; CDR3aa: CASTSPKEGNTEAFF; CDR3nt: TGTGCCAGCACCTCCCCTAAGGAGGGGAACACTGAAGCTTTCTTT
d_gene: NA; v_gene: TRBV18; j_gene: TRBJ2-7; abundance: few; CDR3aa: CASSPGGDEQYF; CDR3nt: TGTGCCAGCTCACCTGGAGGGGACGAGCAGTACTTC
d_gene: NA; v_gene: TRBV5-5; j_gene: TRBJ1-5; abundance: NA; CDR3aa: CASSLAGQYSNQPQHF; CDR3nt: TGTGCCAGCAGCTTGGCCGGACAGTATAGCAATCAGCCCCAGCATTTT
d_gene: NA; v_gene: TRBV28; j_gene: TRBJ1-5; abundance: few; CDR3aa: CASSPGRGGQPQHF; CDR3nt: TGTGCCAGCAGCCCCGGAAGGGGAGGTCAGCCCCAGCATTTT
d_gene: NA; v_gene: TRBV2; j_gene: TRBJ2-7; abundance: NA; CDR3aa: CASRTGTPYEQYF; CDR3nt: TGTGCCAGCAGAACCGGGACACCCTACGAGCAGTACTTC
d_gene: TRBD1; v_gene: TRBV10-3; j_gene: TRBJ1-2; abundance: NA; CDR3aa: CAISESGRGHYGYTF; CDR3nt: TGTGCCATCAGTGAGTCTGGCAGGGGGCACTATGGCTACACCTTC
d_gene: NA; v_gene: TRBV5-6; j_gene: TRBJ1-2; abundance: NA; CDR3aa: CASSLGGGSNYGYTF; CDR3nt: TGTGCCAGCAGCTTGGGCGGGGGTTCTAACTATGGCTACACCTTC
d_gene: NA; v_gene: TRBV6-6; j_gene: TRBJ1-6; abundance: NA; CDR3aa: CASIGGVLHF; CDR3nt: TGTGCCAGCATAGGGGGGGTCCTCCACTTT
d_gene: NA; v_gene: TRBV5-6; j_gene: TRBJ2-7; abundance: once; CDR3aa: CASSLQSFWGPGPYEQYF; CDR3nt: TGTGCCAGCAGCTTGCAATCGTTTTGGGGGCCAGGACCGTACGAGCAGTACTTC
d_gene: TRBD2; v_gene: TRBV2; j_gene: TRBJ2-5; abundance: NA; CDR3aa: CASMRLAGGLETQYF; CDR3nt: TGTGCCAGCATGAGACTAGCGGGGGGCCTAGAGACCCAGTACTTC
d_gene: NA; v_gene: TRBV19; j_gene: TRBJ1-5; abundance: NA; CDR3aa: CASSIYSINQPQHF; CDR3nt: TGTGCCAGTAGTATTTACAGCATTAATCAGCCCCAGCATTTT
d_gene: TRBD1; v_gene: TRBV7-2; j_gene: TRBJ1-2; abundance: NA; CDR3aa: CASSLGQGGYYGYTF; CDR3nt: TGTGCCAGCAGCTTAGGACAGGGCGGGTACTATGGCTACACCTTC
d_gene: TRBD1; v_gene: TRBV5-4; j_gene: TRBJ1-6; abundance: NA; CDR3aa: CASSSDPNDRGNSPLHF; CDR3nt: TGTGCCAGCAGCTCCGACCCTAACGACAGGGGGAATTCACCCCTCCACTTT
d_gene: TRBD1; v_gene: TRBV11-2; j_gene: TRBJ1-1; abundance: NA; CDR3aa: CASSSLGQGASFNTEAFF; CDR3nt: TGTGCCAGCAGCTCCCTCGGACAGGGGGCCTCGTTTAACACTGAAGCTTTCTTT
d_gene: TRBD1; v_gene: TRBV19; j_gene: TRBJ1-5; abundance: NA; CDR3aa: CARTGQGSNQPQHF; CDR3nt: TGTGCCAGGACGGGACAGGGTAGCAATCAGCCCCAGCATTTT
d_gene: NA; v_gene: TRBV7-8; j_gene: TRBJ1-4; abundance: NA; CDR3aa: CASSLIQQNEKLFF; CDR3nt: TGTGCCAGCAGCTTGATACAGCAAAATGAAAAACTGTTTTTT
d_gene: TRBD2; v_gene: TRBV5-1; j_gene: TRBJ2-1; abundance: NA; CDR3aa: CASSSGLAGRIEQFF; CDR3nt: TGCGCCAGCAGCTCAGGACTAGCGGGTAGGATTGAGCAGTTCTTC
d_gene: TRBD1; v_gene: TRBV5-1; j_gene: TRBJ2-5; abundance: NA; CDR3aa: CASHRDRQETQYF; CDR3nt: TGCGCCAGTCACCGGGACAGGCAAGAGACCCAGTACTTC
d_gene: NA; v_gene: TRBV19; j_gene: TRBJ1-3; abundance: NA; CDR3aa: CASQDGVDTIYF; CDR3nt: TGTGCCAGCCAGGATGGCGTGGACACCATATATTTT
d_gene: NA; v_gene: TRBV10-3; j_gene: TRBJ2-3; abundance: NA; CDR3aa: CAISEGVGASTDTQYF; CDR3nt: TGTGCCATCAGTGAGGGGGTGGGAGCTAGCACAGATACGCAGTATTTT
d_gene: NA; v_gene: TRBV5-1; j_gene: TRBJ1-1; abundance: once; CDR3aa: CASRLTGNAEAFF; CDR3nt: TGCGCCAGCAGATTGACAGGCAACGCTGAAGCTTTCTTT
d_gene: NA; v_gene: TRBV7-9; j_gene: TRBJ2-6; abundance: once; CDR3aa: CASSLFSSGANVLTF; CDR3nt: TGTGCCAGCAGCTTATTCAGCTCTGGGGCCAACGTCCTGACTTTC
d_gene: TRBD1; v_gene: TRBV7-3; j_gene: TRBJ1-2; abundance: once; CDR3aa: CASSLTQGAIYGYTF; CDR3nt: TGTGCCAGCAGCTTAACGCAGGGGGCCATCTATGGCTACACCTTC
d_gene: TRBD1; v_gene: TRBV7-9; j_gene: TRBJ2-5; abundance: NA; CDR3aa: CASSLETGGEETQYF; CDR3nt: TGTGCCAGCAGCTTAGAAACAGGGGGCGAAGAGACCCAGTACTTC
d_gene: TRBD1; v_gene: TRBV19; j_gene: TRBJ1-1; abundance: few; CDR3aa: CASSIRTGRQGNTEAFF; CDR3nt: TGTGCCAGTAGTATTAGGACGGGGCGACAGGGGAACACTGAAGCTTTCTTT
d_gene: TRBD1; v_gene: TRBV9; j_gene: TRBJ1-2; abundance: NA; CDR3aa: CASTELQGATGYTF; CDR3nt: TGTGCCAGCACCGAACTACAGGGGGCAACTGGCTACACCTTC
d_gene: NA; v_gene: TRBV12-3/TRBV12-4; j_gene: TRBJ2-7; abundance: NA; CDR3aa: CASSTGQTYEQYF; CDR3nt: TGTGCCAGCAGCACCGGACAGACTTACGAGCAGTACTTC
d_gene: NA; v_gene: TRBV3-1/TRBV3-2; j_gene: TRBJ1-1; abundance: NA; CDR3aa: CASSQDGGDTEAFF; CDR3nt: TGTGCCAGCAGCCAAGATGGGGGGGACACTGAAGCTTTCTTT
d_gene: TRBD2; v_gene: TRBV5-1; j_gene: TRBJ2-7; abundance: NA; CDR3aa: CASSPTSGGMIFSYEQYF; CDR3nt: TGCGCCAGCAGCCCTACTAGCGGGGGGATGATTTTTTCCTACGAGCAGTACTTC
d_gene: TRBD2; v_gene: TRBV6-2/TRBV6-3; j_gene: TRBJ2-3; abundance: NA; CDR3aa: CASSPGVAGGRTDTQYF; CDR3nt: TGTGCCAGCAGCCCCGGGGTAGCGGGGGGGCGTACAGATACGCAGTATTTT
d_gene: NA; v_gene: TRBV6-5; j_gene: TRBJ1-1; abundance: NA; CDR3aa: CASSRQAVSTEAFF; CDR3nt: TGTGCCAGCAGCAGACAGGCCGTCAGCACTGAAGCTTTCTTT
d_gene: NA; v_gene: TRBV5-4; j_gene: TRBJ2-1; abundance: NA; CDR3aa: CASSLGGPQSYNEQFF; CDR3nt: TGTGCCAGCAGCTTGGGGGGCCCCCAATCCTACAATGAGCAGTTCTTC